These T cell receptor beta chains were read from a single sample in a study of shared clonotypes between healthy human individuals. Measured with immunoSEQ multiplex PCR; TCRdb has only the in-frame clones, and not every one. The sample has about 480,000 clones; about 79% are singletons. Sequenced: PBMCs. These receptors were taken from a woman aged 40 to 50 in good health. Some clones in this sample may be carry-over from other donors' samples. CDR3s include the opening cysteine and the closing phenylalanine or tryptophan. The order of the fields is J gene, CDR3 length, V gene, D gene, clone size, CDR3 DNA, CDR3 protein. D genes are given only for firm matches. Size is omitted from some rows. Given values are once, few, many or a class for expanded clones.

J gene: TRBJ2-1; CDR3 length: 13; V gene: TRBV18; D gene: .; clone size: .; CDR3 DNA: TGTGCCAGCTCACCACCCTCAGAGATCGAGCAGTTCTTC; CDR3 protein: CASSPPSEIEQFF
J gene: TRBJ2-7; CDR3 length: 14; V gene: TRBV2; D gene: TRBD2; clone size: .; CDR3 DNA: TGTGCCAGCAGTGAAGGGACTAGCATCTACCAGCAGTACTTC; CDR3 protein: CASSEGTSIYQQYF
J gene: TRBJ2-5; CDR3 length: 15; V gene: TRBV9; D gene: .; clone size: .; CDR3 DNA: TGTGCCAGCAACGTTCTCGGGATGGGTGAAGAGACCCAGTACTTC; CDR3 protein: CASNVLGMGEETQYF
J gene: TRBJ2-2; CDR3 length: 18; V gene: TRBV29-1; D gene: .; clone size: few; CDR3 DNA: TGCAGCGTTGAAGACCCCTTAAAGTCACTAGTTGGTGCCGGGGAGCTGTTTTTT; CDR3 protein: CSVEDPLKSLVGAGELFF
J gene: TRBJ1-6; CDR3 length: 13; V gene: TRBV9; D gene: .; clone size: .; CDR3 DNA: TGTGCCAGCAGCGTAGTGCAGAATTCACCCCTCCACTTT; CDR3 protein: CASSVVQNSPLHF
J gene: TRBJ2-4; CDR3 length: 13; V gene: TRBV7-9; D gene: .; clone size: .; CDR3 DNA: TGTGCCAGCAGCTTAACCAGGGAGAACATTCAGTACTTC; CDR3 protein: CASSLTRENIQYF
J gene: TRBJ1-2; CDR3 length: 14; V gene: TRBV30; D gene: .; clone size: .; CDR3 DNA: TGTGCCTGGAGTGTCGGACAGTGGGTTCATGGCTACACCTTC; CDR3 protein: CAWSVGQWVHGYTF
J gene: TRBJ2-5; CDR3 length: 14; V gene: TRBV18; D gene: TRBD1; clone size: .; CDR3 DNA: TGTGCCAGCTCAGGACAGGGGGCAGGAGAGACCCAGTACTTC; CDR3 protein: CASSGQGAGETQYF
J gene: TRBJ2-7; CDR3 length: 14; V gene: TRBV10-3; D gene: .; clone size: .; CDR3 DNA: TGTGCCACCCAGAGGCCCCAGGGTTCCTACGAGCAGTACTTC; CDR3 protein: CATQRPQGSYEQYF
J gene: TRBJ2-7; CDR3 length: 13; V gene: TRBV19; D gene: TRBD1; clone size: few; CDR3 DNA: TGTGCCAGTAAAGGGCAGGGGGAATTTGAGCAGTACTTC; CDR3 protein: CASKGQGEFEQYF
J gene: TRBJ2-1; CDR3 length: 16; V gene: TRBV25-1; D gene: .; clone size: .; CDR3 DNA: TGTGCCAGCAGTGCCGCCGACCTCCAGGGGGGCAATGAGCAGTTCTTC; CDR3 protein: CASSAADLQGGNEQFF
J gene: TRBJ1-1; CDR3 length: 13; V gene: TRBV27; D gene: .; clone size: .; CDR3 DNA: TGTGCCAGCAGTTACAGGGAGAACACTGAAGCTTTCTTT; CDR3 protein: CASSYRENTEAFF
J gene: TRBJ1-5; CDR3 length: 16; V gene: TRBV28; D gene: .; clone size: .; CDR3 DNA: TGTGCCAGCAGTGCTCACCAGGGGAGTCAGGCTCAGCCCCAGCATTTT; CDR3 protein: CASSAHQGSQAQPQHF
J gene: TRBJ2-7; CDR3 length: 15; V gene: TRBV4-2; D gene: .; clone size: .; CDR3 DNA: TGTGCCAGCAGCCAAGACCGGGATGGGTCGTACGAGCAGTACTTC; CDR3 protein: CASSQDRDGSYEQYF